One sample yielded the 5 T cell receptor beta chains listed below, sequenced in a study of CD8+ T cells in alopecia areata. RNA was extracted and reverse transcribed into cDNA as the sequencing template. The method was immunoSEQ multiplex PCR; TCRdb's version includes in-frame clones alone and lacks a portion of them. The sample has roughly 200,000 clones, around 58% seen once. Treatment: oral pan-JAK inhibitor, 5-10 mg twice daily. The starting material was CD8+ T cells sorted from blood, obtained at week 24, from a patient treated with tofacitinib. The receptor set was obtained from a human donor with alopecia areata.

The DNA for the CDR3 is TGTGCCAGCAGCCCTAAGACCTACTATGGCTACACCTTC. Translating it yields CASSPKTYYGYTF. The chain uses TRBV7-9 and TRBJ1-2, with D unclear. The length of the CDR3 is 13 residues. V was shortened by 5 bases and J by 3 bases, with 10 bases between the two germline ends. The germline V gene has CDR1 SEHNR and CDR2 FQNEAQ (reference sequence).

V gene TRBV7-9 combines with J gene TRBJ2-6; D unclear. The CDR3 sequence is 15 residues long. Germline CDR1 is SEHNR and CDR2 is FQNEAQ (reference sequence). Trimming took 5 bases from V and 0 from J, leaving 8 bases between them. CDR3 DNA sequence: TGTGCCAGCAGCCAAGTACTCTCTGGGGCCAACGTCCTGACTTTC. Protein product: CASSQVLSGANVLTF.

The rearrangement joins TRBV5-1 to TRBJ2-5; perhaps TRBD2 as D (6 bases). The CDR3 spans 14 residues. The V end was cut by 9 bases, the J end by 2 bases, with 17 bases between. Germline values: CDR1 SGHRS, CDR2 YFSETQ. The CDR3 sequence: CATNWGGEQETQYF. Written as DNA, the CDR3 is TGCGCCACCAACTGGGGAGGAGAGCAAGAGACCCAGTACTTC.

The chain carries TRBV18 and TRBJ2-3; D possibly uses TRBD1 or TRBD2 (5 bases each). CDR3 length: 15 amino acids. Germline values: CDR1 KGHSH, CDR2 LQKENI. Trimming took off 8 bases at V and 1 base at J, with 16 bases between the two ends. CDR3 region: CASPERGIGTDTQYF. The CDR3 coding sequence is TGTGCCAGCCCGGAGAGGGGAATCGGCACAGATACGCAGTATTTT.

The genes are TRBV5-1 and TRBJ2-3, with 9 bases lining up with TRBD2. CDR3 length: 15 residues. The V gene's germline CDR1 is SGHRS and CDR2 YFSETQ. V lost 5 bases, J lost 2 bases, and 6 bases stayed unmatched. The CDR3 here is CASREAGGHTDTQYF. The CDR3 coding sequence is TGCGCCAGCAGAGAAGCGGGGGGACACACAGATACGCAGTATTTT.